This T cell receptor beta chain comes out of a study of T cell responses to AZD1222 COVID-19 vaccine. The method was immunoSEQ multiplex PCR; TCRdb's version includes in-frame clones alone and lacks a portion of them. This sample has approximately 18,000 clones, with around 83% found just once. This clone was seen just once. The CDR3 length is 12 residues. The rearrangement uses TRBV21-1 and TRBJ2-7; TRBD2, the table's D call, was not compared with the DNA. TRBV21-1 is a pseudogene. This clonotype originated in an adult who received the AZD1222 COVID-19 vaccine. Sequences were derived from peripheral blood, sampled 28 days after the second AZD1222 dose. CDR3 in DNA: TGTGCCAGGGGGTGGAGGCATTACGAGCAGTACTTC. Amino acid sequence: CARGWRHYEQYF.